This T cell receptor beta chain was recorded in a study of immune cell composition in non-small cell lung cancer. Libraries were prepared by immunoSEQ multiplex PCR; TCRdb keeps only in-frame clonotypes and omits some of them. Among 13,000 or so clones listed, roughly 73% were seen once. V dropped 0 bases and J dropped 0 bases, with 6 bases sitting between them. Germline values: CDR1 SGHDT, CDR2 YYEEEE. The CDR3 is 14 residues long. This TCR derives from a human donor with non-small cell lung cancer. V is TRBV5-6 and J is TRBJ1-2; D is uncertain. The material sequenced was lung tumor tissue. Here the CDR3 reads CASSLGVANYGYTF. The CDR3 DNA sequence: TGTGCCAGCAGCTTGGGCGTAGCTAACTATGGCTACACCTTC.